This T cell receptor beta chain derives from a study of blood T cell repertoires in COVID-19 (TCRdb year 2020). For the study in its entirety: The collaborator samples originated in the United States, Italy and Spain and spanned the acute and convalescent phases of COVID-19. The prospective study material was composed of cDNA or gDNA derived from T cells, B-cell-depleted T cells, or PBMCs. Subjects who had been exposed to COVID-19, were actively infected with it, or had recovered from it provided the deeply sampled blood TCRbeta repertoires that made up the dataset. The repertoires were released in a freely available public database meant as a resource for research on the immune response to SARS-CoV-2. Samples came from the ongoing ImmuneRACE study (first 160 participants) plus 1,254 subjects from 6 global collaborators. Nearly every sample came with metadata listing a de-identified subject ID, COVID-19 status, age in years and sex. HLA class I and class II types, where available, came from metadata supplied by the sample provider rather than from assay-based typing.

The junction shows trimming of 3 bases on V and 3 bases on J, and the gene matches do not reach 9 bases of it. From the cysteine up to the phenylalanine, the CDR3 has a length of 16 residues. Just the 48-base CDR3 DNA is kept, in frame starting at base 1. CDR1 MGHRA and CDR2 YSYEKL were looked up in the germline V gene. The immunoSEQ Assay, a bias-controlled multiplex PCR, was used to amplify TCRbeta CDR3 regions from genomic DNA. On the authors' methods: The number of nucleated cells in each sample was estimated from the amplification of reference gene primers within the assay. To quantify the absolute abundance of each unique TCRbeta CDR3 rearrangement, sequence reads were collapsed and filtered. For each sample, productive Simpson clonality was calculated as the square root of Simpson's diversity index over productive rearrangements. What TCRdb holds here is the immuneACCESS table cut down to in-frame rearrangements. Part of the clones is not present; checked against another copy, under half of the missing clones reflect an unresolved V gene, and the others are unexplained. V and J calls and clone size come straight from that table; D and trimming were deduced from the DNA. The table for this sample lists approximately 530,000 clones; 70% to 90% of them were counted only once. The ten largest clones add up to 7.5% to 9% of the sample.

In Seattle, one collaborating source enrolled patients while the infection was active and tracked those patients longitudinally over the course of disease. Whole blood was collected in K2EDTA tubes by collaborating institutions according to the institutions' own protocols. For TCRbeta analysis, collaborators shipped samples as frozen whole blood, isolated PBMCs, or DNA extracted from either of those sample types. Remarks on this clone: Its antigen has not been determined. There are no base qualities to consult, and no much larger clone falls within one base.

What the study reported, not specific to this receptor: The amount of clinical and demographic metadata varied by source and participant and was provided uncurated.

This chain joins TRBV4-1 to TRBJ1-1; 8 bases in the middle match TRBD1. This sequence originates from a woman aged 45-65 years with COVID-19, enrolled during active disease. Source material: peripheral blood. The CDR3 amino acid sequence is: CASSHSDRGFYTEAFF. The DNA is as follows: TGCGCCAGCAGCCATTCTGACAGGGGCTTTTACACTGAAGCTTTCTTT.